A single sample is the source of the 7 T cell receptor beta chains below, sequenced in a study of T-cell reconstitution after alpha-beta-depleted transplantation in children. Unique molecular identifiers were built into the TCRbeta library. TCRdb called the PCR reads again in MiXCR, with one record for every CDR3 protein. Among some 72,000 distinct CDR3 sequences, around 6.6% were seen once, and the ten largest hold around 2.4%. The sequences come from PBMCs from the stem cell graft donor, collected from the stem cell graft. The receptors were gathered from a human donor who donated a stem cell graft to a child with acute lymphoblastic leukemia.

This clonotype was recorded at least ten times. The CDR3 DNA reads as TGTGCCAGCAGTCCATTATACCGGGACCCCTCTGGAAACACCATATATTTT. Amino acids: CASSPLYRDPSGNTIYF. This chain links TRBV12-3 or TRBV12-4 with TRBJ1-3; a possible D gene is TRBD1 (5 bases). CDR3 length equals 17 residues. Trimming shortened V by 5 bases and J by 0 bases, and 17 bases separated the two germline ends.

This clonotype was counted ten times or more. This chain uses TRBV5-1 with TRBJ2-4, with 7 bases lining up with TRBD2. With 0 bases clipped from V and 8 bases from J, the junction kept 11 bases outside the gene matches. In germline, CDR1 is SGHRS, CDR2 YFSETQ. The length of the CDR3 is 16 residues. This CDR3 reads CASSLELGQGRDIQYF. CDR3 nucleotide sequence: TGCGCCAGCAGCTTGGAACTCGGACAAGGGAGGGACATTCAGTACTTC. The variable domain in full, with the rest retrieved from reference TRBV5-1 and TRBJ2-4, is KAGVTQTPRYLIKTRGQQVTLSCSPISGHRSVSWYQQTPGQGLQFLFEYFSETQRNKGNFPGRFSGRQFSNSRSEMNVSTLELGDSALYLCASSLELGQGRDIQYFGAGTRLSVL.

This clonotype came up many times. The V gene is TRBV7-9, the J gene TRBJ2-7; tentative D call: TRBD1 (6 bases). This CDR3 contains 16 residues. V was pared by 0 bases and J by 0 bases, with 12 bases between. CDR1 SEHNR and CDR2 FQNEAQ come from the germline V gene (reference sequence). The CDR3 DNA sequence: TGTGCCAGCAGCTTAGCGCTAGACAGGAGCTCCTACGAGCAGTACTTC. This sequence encodes CASSLALDRSSYEQYF. Full variable domain (outside the CDR3, taken from reference TRBV7-9 and TRBJ2-7): DTGVSQNPRHKITKRGQNVTFRCDPISEHNRLYWYRQTLGQGPEFLTYFQNEAQLEKSRLLSDRFSAERPKGSFSTLEIQRTEQGDSAMYLCASSLALDRSSYEQYFGPGTRLTVT.

This clonotype was found many times. The gene calls are TRBV5-1 and TRBJ2-7; D is perhaps TRBD2 (7 bases). The length of the CDR3 is 13 residues. Germline CDR1 and CDR2: SGHRS and YFSETQ. V dropped 6 bases and J dropped 6 bases, with 16 bases sitting between them. CDR3 nucleotides: TGCGCCAGCACCCTCGCGGGGGCCGGCGAGCAGTACTTC. Translated: CASTLAGAGEQYF. The full variable domain, rest sourced from reference TRBV5-1 and TRBJ2-7, is KAGVTQTPRYLIKTRGQQVTLSCSPISGHRSVSWYQQTPGQGLQFLFEYFSETQRNKGNFPGRFSGRQFSNSRSEMNVSTLELGDSALYLCASTLAGAGEQYFGPGTRLTVT.

This clonotype was seen at least ten times. This sequence joins TRBV20-1 and TRBJ2-5, with 9 bases identical to TRBD2. CDR3 length equals 16 residues. With 3 bases clipped from V and 2 bases from J, the junction kept 10 bases outside the gene matches. CDR1 DFQATT and CDR2 SNEGSKA come from the germline V gene (reference sequence). CDR3 nucleotide sequence: TGCAGTGCTAGCGGGGCTAGCGGGGCCTTTCAAGAGACCCAGTACTTC. Translation gives CSASGASGAFQETQYF.

This clonotype has ten or more counts. This CDR3 fails to terminate in the conserved phenylalanine or tryptophan, so it likely reflects a read error. V and J are TRBV25-1 and TRBJ1-2; a possible D gene is TRBD1 (5 bases). V was cut by 3 bases and J by 5 bases, with 13 bases left in between. The CDR3 extends over 14 amino acids. The germline gives CDR1 MGHDK, CDR2 SYGVNS. CDR3 nucleotides: TGTGCCAGCAGTGAGAGGGACCGAATATATGGCTACACCCTC. It specifies CASSERDRIYGYTL.

This chain connects TRBV4-3 to TRBJ1-2; tentative D call: TRBD1 (5 bases). In germline, CDR1 is LGHNA, CDR2 YSLEER. V was clipped by 0 bases and J by 0 bases, with 8 bases between them. This CDR3 has 15 residues. The CDR3 DNA reads as TGCGCCAGCAGCCAAGAGGACAAGGCTAACTATGGCTACACCTTC. It is translated as CASSQEDKANYGYTF.